One sample yielded the 27 T cell receptor beta chains listed below, sequenced in a study of blood T cell repertoires in COVID-19. Repertoires were generated with immunoSEQ multiplex PCR, while TCRdb's copy carries only in-frame clones and drops some. Of some 500,000 clones listed, about 89% were seen once; the top ten hold roughly 7.3%. The sequenced material came from peripheral blood. All receptors come from a woman aged 50 to 60 with COVID-19, enrolled during active disease.

This chain connects TRBV5-6 to TRBJ1-6; tentatively, D is TRBD1 (6 bases). Germline V gives CDR1 SGHDT, CDR2 YYEEEE. The CDR3 has 12 residues. The V end lost 2 bases, the J end lost 9 bases, and 6 bases lay between the germline ends. DNA of the CDR3: TGTGCCAGCAGCTTAGGGGGTTCACCCCTCCACTTT. Encoded protein: CASSLGGSPLHF.

The J gene is TRBJ2-7, the V gene TRBV19, with 9 bases lining up with TRBD1. Trimming at V came to 5 bases and at J to 3 bases, leaving 5 bases not matched to a gene. From germline, CDR1 is LNHDA and CDR2 SQIVND (reference sequence). CDR3 length equals 14 residues. The CDR3 loop is CASSPWGQGYEQYF. The CDR3 nucleotides are TGTGCCAGTAGTCCTTGGGGACAGGGCTACGAGCAGTACTTC.

This rearrangement joins TRBV7-9 to TRBJ2-3; tentatively, D is TRBD1 (6 bases). Germline V gives CDR1 SEHNR, CDR2 FQNEAQ (reference sequence). The V end lost 8 bases, the J end lost 2 bases, and 17 bases lay between the germline ends. There are 15 residues in the CDR3. The CDR3 region has the DNA TGTGCCAGCCGCCACGTTCAGGGGCCCACAGATACGCAGTATTTT. Residues: CASRHVQGPTDTQYF.

This chain joins TRBV7-9 and TRBJ1-6; D unclear. This CDR3 is built from 15 residues. Deletions cut 5 bases from V and 6 bases from J, with 14 bases between. Germline assignment: CDR1 SEHNR and CDR2 FQNEAQ (reference sequence). The CDR3: CASSLPASGNSPLHF. DNA of the CDR3: TGTGCCAGCAGCCTCCCGGCGTCGGGTAATTCACCCCTCCACTTT.

The rearrangement links TRBV7-2 to TRBJ1-4; TRBD1 matches at 7 bases. V trimming: 5 bases; J trimming: 4 bases; junction bases outside the gene matches: 10. Germline loops: CDR1 SGHTA, CDR2 FQGNSA. This CDR3 has 16 residues. This chain's CDR3 is CASSPHPQGDNEKLFF. CDR3 sequence (DNA): TGTGCCAGCAGCCCCCACCCCCAGGGGGATAATGAAAAACTGTTTTTT.

There are a few counts of this clone. This rearrangement joins TRBV9 to TRBJ1-2; 10 nucleotides match TRBD1. Germline trimming cut 0 bases from V and 2 bases from J; bases unmatched to any gene: 7. The CDR3 runs to 17 residues. Germline assignment: CDR1 SGDLS and CDR2 YYNGEE. CDR3 sequence: CASSVDFGTGDNYGYTF. CDR3 in DNA: TGTGCCAGCAGCGTAGATTTTGGGACAGGGGACAACTATGGCTACACCTTC. The whole variable domain, filled in from reference TRBV9 and TRBJ1-2, reads DSGVTQTPKHLITATGQRVTLRCSPRSGDLSVYWYQQSLDQGLQFLIQYYNGEERAKGNILERFSAQQFPDLHSELNLSSLELGDSALYFCASSVDFGTGDNYGYTFGSGTRLTVV.

The chain joins TRBV28 to TRBJ2-7; TRBD2 matches at 13 bases. This CDR3 has 18 residues. Germline CDR1 MDHEN, CDR2 SYDVKM. The junction had 12 bases not matched to a gene; V was cut back by 5 bases and J by 2 bases. CDR3 residues: CASSTDRTSGGLTYEQYF. CDR3 bases: TGTGCCAGCAGTACAGACCGGACTAGCGGGGGACTTACCTACGAGCAGTACTTC.

This chain joins TRBV3-1 (or the pseudogene TRBV3-2) and TRBJ1-1; D ambiguous. This CDR3 contains 15 residues. Germline CDR1 LGHDT, CDR2 YNNKEL (reference sequence). V lost 4 bases and J 2 bases, leaving 14 bases between the germline ends. CDR3: CASSLRTRLNTEAFF. DNA for the CDR3: TGTGCCAGCAGCCTGAGAACCCGTCTCAACACTGAAGCTTTCTTT.

This clone occurred a few times. The genes are TRBV6-5 and TRBJ1-1; D perhaps matches TRBD1 (6 bases). V lost 0 bases to trimming and J lost 10 bases, with 12 bases between them. Germline V gives CDR1 MNHEY, CDR2 SVGAGI. The CDR3 is made up of 13 amino acids. CDR3 nucleotides: TGTGCCAGCAGTTACTCTTGGGGACACTCAGCTTTCTTT. This translates into CASSYSWGHSAFF.

The chain is built from TRBV21-1 and TRBJ1-1; the D call in the table, TRBD1, was not verified against the DNA. TRBV21-1 is a pseudogene locus. The CDR3 runs to 16 residues. Written as DNA, the CDR3 is TGTGCCAGCAGCTCCCTCCCGACAGTTAAGAACACTGAAGCTTTCTTT. Its protein is CASSSLPTVKNTEAFF.

This chain uses TRBV28 with TRBJ1-1, with a weak D call TRBD1 (5 bases). The V end was cut by 8 bases, the J end by 2 bases, with 12 bases between. CDR1 is MDHEN, CDR2 SYDVKM, per germline. This CDR3 is built from 13 residues. As DNA, the CDR3 is TGTGCCAGCTCAAGACAGCCCAACACTGAAGCTTTCTTT. It translates to CASSRQPNTEAFF.

The chain combines TRBV4-1 with TRBJ1-2, with no clear D. Between the trimmed V and J ends, which lost 0 bases and 6 bases, there was a span of 14 bases. The germline V gene has CDR1 MGHRA and CDR2 YSYEKL. This CDR3 has 15 residues. Here the CDR3 reads CASSQDPASGDGYTF. CDR3 bases: TGCGCCAGCAGCCAAGATCCGGCTAGCGGGGATGGCTACACCTTC.

The chain is built from TRBV18 and TRBJ2-7; D unclear. The CDR3 runs 12 residues. Trimming left V 6 bases short and J 4 bases short, with 10 bases between. Germline CDR1 reads KGHSH; CDR2 reads LQKENI. CDR3 coding DNA: TGTGCCAGCTCCCGCTCCGGGTACGAGCAGTACTTC. Its protein product is CASSRSGYEQYF.

The J gene is TRBJ1-4, the V gene TRBV5-5, with TRBD1 as a possible D gene (5 bases). With 0 bases removed from V and 10 bases from J, the gap between germline ends came to 25 bases. CDR3 length: 18 residues. CDR1 is SGHKS and CDR2 is YYEKEE in the germline V gene (reference sequence). CDR3 coding DNA: TGTGCCAGCAGCTTGGTGGTGAGGCCGGGGGGTAGTGAAGGAAAACTGTTTTTT. It translates to CASSLVVRPGGSEGKLFF. Together with reference TRBV5-5 and TRBJ1-4, the CDR3 gives the full variable domain: DAGVTQSPTHLIKTRGQQVTLRCSPISGHKSVSWYQQVLGQGPQFIFQYYEKEERGRGNFPDRFSARQFPNYSSELNVNALLLGDSALYLCASSLVVRPGGSEGKLFFGSGTQLSVL.

The chain is built from TRBV12-5 and TRBJ1-2, with 9 bases matching TRBD1. Germline V gives CDR1 LGHNT, CDR2 FRNRAP. The length of the CDR3 is 15 residues. Trimming removed 9 bases from V and 8 bases from J; junction bases left unmatched: 16. The CDR3 sequence is CASSPGDREFRGYTF. The CDR3 bases are TGTGCTAGCTCCCCTGGGGACAGGGAATTTAGGGGCTACACCTTC.

The gene calls are TRBV4-2 and TRBJ2-3, with 15 bases that match TRBD2. The CDR3 runs to 17 residues. Germline V lookup: CDR1 LGHNA, CDR2 YNFKEQ. Unmatched junction bases numbered 3, after V lost 4 bases and J lost 1 base. In DNA, the CDR3 is TGTGCCAGCAGCCCGGGACTAGCGGGGGGCCGCACAGATACGCAGTATTTT. Translated: CASSPGLAGGRTDTQYF.

The CDR3 here is CASTWASGQPQHF. Here the CDR3 DNA reads TGTGCCAGCACATGGGCATCCGGACAGCCCCAGCATTTT. The chain links TRBV2 to TRBJ1-5, with no clear D. This CDR3 is 13 amino acids long. The ends were cut back, 7 bases at V and 7 bases at J, with 14 bases in the middle. Germline V gives CDR1 SNHLY, CDR2 FYNNEI. The full variable domain, its missing parts supplied by reference TRBV2 and TRBJ1-5, is EPEVTQTPSHQVTQMGQEVILRCVPISNHLYFYWYRQILGQKVEFLVSFYNNEISEKSEIFDDQFSVERPDGSNFTLKIRSTKLEDSAMYFCASTWASGQPQHFGDGTRLSIL.

This chain connects TRBV29-1 to TRBJ1-2; D uncertain. Germline lookup yields CDR1 SQVTM and CDR2 ANQGSEA. V lost 4 bases, J lost 8 bases, and 20 bases lay in between. CDR3 length equals 14 residues. The CDR3 DNA reads TGCAGCGTTGGACTCCCGACGGGGAGTTGGGGCTACACCTTC. This encodes CSVGLPTGSWGYTF.

The genes are TRBV6-2 or TRBV6-3 and TRBJ2-7; 9 bases line up with TRBD1. V lost 2 bases and J lost 4; bases outside the gene matches: 6. The CDR3 has 15 residues. Germline V CDR1 and CDR2: MNHEY, SVGEGT. CDR3 DNA: TGTGCCAGCAGTTACGACCCCGGGACAGGGTACGAGCAGTACTTC. It specifies CASSYDPGTGYEQYF.

The J gene is TRBJ2-1, the V gene TRBV7-2, with 7 bases aligning to TRBD2. Trimming removed 0 bases from V and 10 bases from J; junction bases left unmatched: 15. The CDR3 is 17 residues long. Germline V gene data show CDR1 as SGHTA and CDR2 as FQGNSA. CDR3 nucleotide sequence: TGTGCCAGCAGCTTAGCGCTTGGGGGGGAGCCCACAGACGAGCAGTTCTTC. Translated: CASSLALGGEPTDEQFF. The whole variable domain, filled in from reference TRBV7-2 and TRBJ2-1, reads GAGVSQSPSNKVTEKGKDVELRCDPISGHTALYWYRQSLGQGLEFLIYFQGNSAPDKSGLPSDRFSAERTGGSVSTLTIQRTQQEDSAVYLCASSLALGGEPTDEQFFGPGTRLTVL.

This clone was seen only a few times. One end of the junction fails to match germline, which may point to a read error. The genes are TRBV12-3 or TRBV12-4 and TRBJ1-2, with a weak D call TRBD1 (6 bases). The CDR3 loop spans 11 amino acids. CDR3 DNA: TGTGCCAGCAGTTTTAACAGGGTCGTCGCCTTC. Its translation is CASSFNRVVAF.

In nucleotides, the CDR3 is TGTGCCATCAGTGAGACTTTCAGCGCCACAGATACGCAGTATTTT. Translating gives CAISETFSATDTQYF. The chain employs TRBV10-3 and TRBJ2-3; D is ambiguous. The ends were cut back, 2 bases at V and 2 bases at J, with 11 bases in the middle. Per the germline V gene, CDR1 is ENHRY and CDR2 is SYGVKD. The CDR3 spans 15 residues.

Details on this clone: The junction differs from germline at one of its ends, possibly a read error. The chain employs TRBV28 and TRBJ1-1; D is perhaps TRBD1 (5 bases). The CDR3 is 14 amino acids. Per the germline V gene, CDR1 is MDHEN and CDR2 is SYDVKM. Here the CDR3 reads CTTGRGIMNTEAFF. CDR3 nucleotide sequence: TGCACCACCGGGCGGGGGATAATGAACACTGAAGCTTTCTTT.

This chain links TRBV19 with TRBJ1-1, with 7 bases matching TRBD1. Germline trimming cut 10 bases from V and 2 bases from J; bases unmatched to any gene: 7. Germline CDR1 and CDR2: LNHDA and SQIVND (reference sequence). The length of the CDR3 is 13 residues. CDR3 nucleotides: TGTGCCACCATCACAGGGGCCAACACTGAAGCTTTCTTT. Protein: CATITGANTEAFF.

The chain recombines TRBV6-5 with TRBJ1-1; D is uncertain. The CDR3 is 15 amino acids. Deletions cut 1 base from V and 1 base from J, with 10 bases between. Germline values: CDR1 MNHEY, CDR2 SVGAGI. The CDR3 nucleotides read TGTGCCAGCAGTTACTTGGGCGGAGGGAACACTGAAGCTTTCTTT. It codes for CASSYLGGGNTEAFF.

The chain recombines TRBV10-2 with TRBJ1-1; D may be TRBD1 (6 bases). Trimming took off 5 bases at V and 10 bases at J, with 26 bases between the two ends. CDR3 length: 16 amino acids. Germline CDR1 is WSHSY and CDR2 is SAAADI. CDR3 nucleotides: TGCGCCAGCAGTCCTCCACCCGGGACATTAGGCGGGGGAGCTTTCTTT. This sequence encodes CASSPPPGTLGGGAFF.

The V gene is TRBV19, the J gene TRBJ1-5; 10 bases agree with TRBD1. Germline trimming cut 4 bases from V and 2 bases from J; bases unmatched to any gene: 5. The V gene's germline CDR1 is LNHDA and CDR2 SQIVND (reference sequence). This CDR3 is built from 16 residues. The CDR3 loop reads CASSRRTGGGNQPQHF. The CDR3 DNA sequence: TGTGCCAGTAGTAGGAGGACAGGGGGGGGCAATCAGCCCCAGCATTTT. Combining the CDR3 with reference TRBV19 and TRBJ1-5 gives the whole variable domain DGGITQSPKYLFRKEGQNVTLSCEQNLNHDAMYWYRQDPGQGLRLIYYSQIVNDFQKGDIAEGYSVSREKKESFPLTVTSAQKNPTAFYLCASSRRTGGGNQPQHFGDGTRLSIL.